The sequence of this T cell receptor beta chain was determined in a study of ipilimumab plus nivolumab after autologous stem cell transplantation. About the study: A median of about 8 nivolumab and about 5 ipilimumab doses were given. Study-wide results and limits: TCR repertoire, Treg phenotype and gut microbiota reportedly support more study of this approach.

Profiling relied on immunoSEQ multiplex PCR, and the TCRdb table lists in-frame clones only, not all of them. The table has 12,000 or so clones, about 70% seen once. The V gene lost 5 bases and the J gene lost 8 bases, with 24 bases spanning the gap. This CDR3 is built from 16 residues. Germline V gene lookup returns CDR1 SEHNR and CDR2 FQNEAQ (reference sequence). Comments on this clone: Antigen: not known.

Starting 14 to 28 days after autologous transplant, ipilimumab 1 mg/kg was given. Patients got 3 mg/kg IV nivolumab weeks 1, 4, 7, 10, then biweekly through week 26. This TCR derives from a male donor with diffuse large B-cell lymphoma. The sample consisted of PBMCs, taken in a trial of ipilimumab plus nivolumab as post-transplant consolidation. This rearrangement joins TRBV7-9 to TRBJ1-2; D ambiguous. CDR3 residues: CASSNPGSAGMGGYTF. The CDR3 region has the DNA TGTGCCAGCAGCAACCCGGGATCCGCGGGGATGGGAGGCTACACCTTC.